This TCR beta chain was sequenced during a study of T cell repertoires in cytomegalovirus infection. For the study at large: Well-studied HLA-B-restricted epitopes and recently identified HLA-C-restricted epitopes of CMV were both used in the study. Public TCR beta signatures indicated both CMV infection and matching HLA type.

Concerning this clonotype: What it binds is not known. Germline and junction disagree at one end, which may indicate a read error.

CDR3 length: 15 amino acids. CDR1 is LNHDA and CDR2 is SQIVND in the germline V gene (reference sequence). From the reads, TCRdb called clonotypes with MiXCR, one entry per CDR3 protein. Of about 500,000 distinct CDR3 sequences listed, 30% to 40% were seen once; the top ten hold 15% to 20%. Points from the study as a whole: HLA-C-restricted CMV clonotypes gave the most frequent clonotype in two of eight donors. CMV carriers having the relevant HLA were flagged by cumulative public TCR beta family frequency.

This material consisted of cultured PBMCs, taken from culture after CMV antigen stimulation. The sequence derives from a human donor in good health (CMV status not recorded). Some clones in this sample may be carry-over from other donors' samples. V usage is TRBV19 and J usage is TRBJ2-1; D is possibly TRBD1 (5 bases). For the CDR3, the DNA is TGTGCCAGTAGGGATCAGGGTAGGGCCTACAATGAGAAGTTCTTC. Its protein is CASRDQGRAYNEKFF.